Following are 12 T cell receptor beta chains from one sample sequenced in a study of cytomegalovirus exposure and HLA in healthy donors. Primers included in the PCR were 60 Vbeta and 13 Jbeta primers. Clones were sequenced by immunoSEQ multiplex PCR, and TCRdb holds only the in-frame ones, with some missing. In the table there are roughly 190,000 clones, roughly three quarters of which are singletons. Sequencing used PBMCs. These receptor sequences come from a woman between 50 and 59 years old in good health and CMV-seronegative.

The chain employs TRBV29-1 and TRBJ2-2; perhaps TRBD2 as D (6 bases). This CDR3 is built from 14 residues. CDR1 and CDR2 from the germline V gene are SQVTM and ANQGSEA. V dropped 4 bases and J dropped 8 bases, with 17 bases sitting between them. The CDR3 protein is CSVVGGIGWGELFF. In DNA, the CDR3 is TGCAGCGTTGTGGGCGGGATCGGGTGGGGGGAGCTGTTTTTT.

This chain connects TRBV7-9 to TRBJ2-7, with 9 bases that match TRBD1. Germline loops: CDR1 SEHNR, CDR2 FQNEAQ (reference sequence). The CDR3 is 14 amino acids. After removal of 3 bases from V and 6 bases from J, the junction contained 6 bases not matched to a gene. The CDR3 loop is CASSFGQGFVEQYF. The CDR3 nucleotides read TGTGCCAGCAGCTTCGGACAGGGGTTTGTCGAGCAGTACTTC. Supplemented by reference TRBV7-9 and TRBJ2-7, the full variable domain reads DTGVSQNPRHKITKRGQNVTFRCDPISEHNRLYWYRQTLGQGPEFLTYFQNEAQLEKSRLLSDRFSAERPKGSFSTLEIQRTEQGDSAMYLCASSFGQGFVEQYFGPGTRLTVT.

The rearrangement joins TRBV29-1 to TRBJ2-7; TRBD1 agrees at 9 bases. V lost 7 bases and J lost 9; bases outside the gene matches: 13. Germline V lookup: CDR1 SQVTM, CDR2 ANQGSEA. The CDR3 length is 13 residues. The CDR3 region has the DNA TGCAGCGCCGGGCCAATGGGACAGGGAGTGCAGTACTTC. It translates to CSAGPMGQGVQYF.

This rearrangement joins TRBV27 to TRBJ2-7; TRBD2 agrees at 9 bases. The CDR3 has 16 amino acids. Germline lookup yields CDR1 MNHEY and CDR2 SMNVEV (reference sequence). The V segment lost 7 bases and the J segment 7 bases; nucleotides outside the gene matches: 17. CDR3 in amino acids: CASMGRGRREGLEQYF. CDR3 bases: TGTGCCAGCATGGGGAGGGGGCGGCGGGAGGGCCTTGAGCAGTACTTC.

The chain carries TRBV4-1 and TRBJ1-2; unclear D gene. Trimming took 3 bases from V and 8 from J, leaving 7 bases between them. Germline V gene sequence: CDR1 MGHRA, CDR2 YSYEKL. The CDR3 loop spans 11 amino acids. CDR3 nucleotide sequence: TGCGCCAGCAGCCACTCTCAGGGCTACACCTTC. It encodes CASSHSQGYTF.

This clone was detected many times. V usage is TRBV16 and J usage is TRBJ2-5; TRBD2 is a possible D gene (5 bases). The CDR3 loop spans 12 amino acids. V was clipped by 2 bases and J by 5 bases, with 6 bases between them. Germline lookup yields CDR1 KGHSY and CDR2 FQNENV. In DNA form, the CDR3 reads TGTGCCAGCAGCCAACGAGGGGAGACCCAGTACTTC. Amino acids: CASSQRGETQYF.

This chain links TRBV28 with TRBJ2-7, with D perhaps matching TRBD1 (5 bases). CDR1 and CDR2 (germline): MDHEN, SYDVKM. V was cut by 6 bases and J by 3 bases, with 15 bases left in between. The CDR3 loop spans 14 amino acids. CDR3 amino acids: CASRLGRVGYEQYF. DNA of the CDR3: TGTGCCAGCAGACTCGGCAGGGTGGGCTACGAGCAGTACTTC.

The CDR3 region has the DNA TGTGCCAGCAGTTTGGGGCGGGAGAACACCGGGGAGCTGTTTTTT. This sequence encodes CASSLGRENTGELFF. This chain joins TRBV28 and TRBJ2-2; D is perhaps TRBD2 (6 bases). Trimming took off 3 bases at V and 1 base at J, with 9 bases between the two ends. This CDR3 is built from 15 residues. From germline, CDR1 is MDHEN and CDR2 SYDVKM.

The CDR3 DNA sequence: TGCGCCAGCAGCCAAGTGGAGTTTCAGACCCAGTACTTC. This translates into CASSQVEFQTQYF. This chain connects TRBV4-1 to TRBJ2-5; no definite D call. The V end lost 1 base, the J end lost 6 bases, and 9 bases lay between the germline ends. The length of the CDR3 is 13 residues. Germline CDR1 is MGHRA and CDR2 is YSYEKL.

The chain combines TRBV7-9 with TRBJ1-5; possible D gene TRBD1, 5 bases. Trimming took off 5 bases at V and 1 base at J, with 9 bases between the two ends. The germline V gene encodes CDR1 SEHNR and CDR2 FQNEAQ (reference sequence). This CDR3 region has 14 residues. Here the CDR3 reads CASSGGGSNQPQHF. The CDR3 DNA sequence: TGTGCCAGCAGCGGGGGGGGAAGCAATCAGCCCCAGCATTTT. The entire variable domain, with the rest obtained from reference TRBV7-9 and TRBJ1-5, is as follows: DTGVSQNPRHKITKRGQNVTFRCDPISEHNRLYWYRQTLGQGPEFLTYFQNEAQLEKSRLLSDRFSAERPKGSFSTLEIQRTEQGDSAMYLCASSGGGSNQPQHFGDGTRLSIL.

Only a few counts were recorded for this clone. V and J are TRBV6-6 and TRBJ2-1; 8 bases map to TRBD2. J gave up 5 bases and V 2 bases, and 5 bases lay outside the gene matches. The germline V gene has CDR1 MNHNY and CDR2 SVGAGI (reference sequence). The CDR3 extends over 15 amino acids. The CDR3 nucleotides are TGTGCCAGCAGTTACAACGGGAGGGTCAACAATGAGCAGTTCTTC. It yields the protein CASSYNGRVNNEQFF.

The V call is TRBV27, the J call TRBJ2-7; 12 bases align to TRBD2. The CDR3 extends over 13 amino acids. Germline loops: CDR1 MNHEY, CDR2 SMNVEV (reference sequence). V lost 6 bases and J lost 5; bases outside the gene matches: 2. In DNA, the CDR3 is TGTGCCAGCAGGACTAGCGGGAGCCACGAGCAGTACTTC. Protein product: CASRTSGSHEQYF.